Below are 19 T cell receptor beta chains sequenced from a single sample in a study of shared clonotypes between healthy human individuals. Data came from immunoSEQ multiplex PCR; TCRdb stores just in-frame clones and leaves some out. The sample lists around 2,000,000 clones; under 95% were seen once. Naive CD8 cells comprised CD45RO-negative, CCR7-positively selected cells, excluding terminally differentiated effector memory CD45RA+ cells. The sample comprised naive CD8+ T cells from PBMCs. The receptors come from a man aged 18 to 29 in good health. Some clones in this sample may be carry-over from other donors' samples.

The chain recombines TRBV28 with TRBJ2-4; TRBD1 matches at 7 bases. The J segment lost 2 bases and the V segment lost 3 bases, leaving 7 bases of the junction unmatched. The CDR3 consists of 16 residues. Germline V gene sequence: CDR1 MDHEN, CDR2 SYDVKM. The CDR3 protein is CASSFGRDSPKNIQYF. For the CDR3, the DNA is TGTGCCAGCAGTTTCGGCAGGGACAGCCCCAAAAACATTCAGTACTTC.

As concerns this clone: Other DNA variants within this sample encode the same CDR3. The chain carries TRBV27 and TRBJ2-3; D remains unclear. Germline V lookup: CDR1 MNHEY, CDR2 SMNVEV (reference sequence). The V and J ends lost 2 bases and 0 bases respectively, with 3 bases between them. This CDR3 has 13 residues. The DNA for the CDR3 is TGTGCCAGCAGTTTACTTAGCACAGATACGCAGTATTTT. Encoded protein: CASSLLSTDTQYF.

V usage is TRBV28 and J usage is TRBJ2-7, with 13 bases identical to TRBD2. Looked up from germline, CDR1 is MDHEN and CDR2 is SYDVKM. The CDR3 runs 15 residues. V was pared by 5 bases and J by 7 bases, with 8 bases of the junction left unmatched. CDR3 residues: CASSQGLAGVSEQYF. The CDR3, as DNA: TGTGCCAGCAGTCAAGGACTAGCGGGAGTGTCTGAGCAGTACTTC. Filled out from reference TRBV28 and TRBJ2-7, the complete variable domain reads DVKVTQSSRYLVKRTGEKVFLECVQDMDHENMFWYRQDPGLGLRLIYFSYDVKMKEKGDIPEGYSVSREKKERFSLILESASTNQTSMYLCASSQGLAGVSEQYFGPGTRLTVT.

The chain links TRBV19 to TRBJ1-1; no firm D call. Trimming stripped 3 bases from V and 1 base from J, with 12 bases between. Per the germline V gene, CDR1 is LNHDA and CDR2 is SQIVND (reference sequence). This CDR3 has 15 amino acids. DNA for the CDR3: TGTGCCAGTAGTATCACGGGTCAAGGGAACACTGAAGCTTTCTTT. Its translation: CASSITGQGNTEAFF.

Remarks on this clone: This sample includes further DNA sequences coding for the same CDR3. The chain carries TRBV5-6 and TRBJ2-7; no firm D call. The CDR3 contains 12 residues. In germline, CDR1 is SGHDT, CDR2 YYEEEE. The V end was cut by 0 bases, the J end by 5 bases, with 6 bases between. Here the CDR3 reads CASSLVGNEQYF. In DNA form, the CDR3 reads TGTGCCAGCAGCTTGGTGGGGAACGAGCAGTACTTC.

As concerns this clone: Other nucleotide sequences from this sample produce the same CDR3. This rearrangement joins TRBV7-9 to TRBJ2-1, with 8 bases fitting TRBD1. The junction had 4 bases not matched to a gene; V was cut back by 4 bases and J by 2 bases. The CDR3 contains 15 residues. Germline V CDR1 and CDR2: SEHNR, FQNEAQ (reference sequence). CDR3 loop: CASSSGTGPYNEQFF. The CDR3 bases are TGTGCCAGCAGCTCTGGGACAGGCCCCTACAATGAGCAGTTCTTC.

The chain couples TRBV9 to TRBJ2-2; the D is unclear. This CDR3 region has 12 residues. V was trimmed by 5 bases and J by 7 bases, leaving 9 bases between them. Germline lookup yields CDR1 SGDLS and CDR2 YYNGEE. CDR3 in amino acids: CASSPRFGELFF. Written as DNA, the CDR3 is TGTGCCAGCAGTCCTCGTTTCGGGGAGCTGTTTTTT.

The gene calls are TRBV27 and TRBJ1-2; D perhaps matches TRBD1 (6 bases). The CDR3 spans 14 residues. CDR1 is MNHEY and CDR2 is SMNVEV in the germline V gene (reference sequence). Trimming cost V 5 bases and J 1 base, with 11 bases left between them. The DNA for the CDR3 is TGTGCCAGCAGTCCCTGGACAGATAACTATGGCTACACCTTC. This translates into CASSPWTDNYGYTF.

To note about this clone: Other nucleotide sequences in the sample specify the same CDR3. This chain links TRBV5-1 with TRBJ1-1; D gene ambiguous. CDR1 is SGHRS and CDR2 is YFSETQ in the germline V gene. The CDR3 is 13 amino acids. With 2 bases removed from V and 0 bases from J, the gap between germline ends came to 5 bases. CDR3 in amino acids: CASSFRVNTEAFF. Written as DNA, the CDR3 is TGCGCCAGCAGCTTTAGAGTGAACACTGAAGCTTTCTTT. Combining the CDR3 with reference TRBV5-1 and TRBJ1-1 gives the whole variable domain KAGVTQTPRYLIKTRGQQVTLSCSPISGHRSVSWYQQTPGQGLQFLFEYFSETQRNKGNFPGRFSGRQFSNSRSEMNVSTLELGDSALYLCASSFRVNTEAFFGQGTRLTVV.

The chain uses TRBV5-4 and TRBJ2-3, with D possibly matching TRBD1 (5 bases). V was cut by 0 bases and J by 2 bases, with 10 bases left in between. The CDR3 has 15 amino acids. The germline CDR1 and CDR2 sequences are SGHNT and YYREEE (reference sequence). The CDR3 bases are TGTGCCAGCAGCTTGGGCAGGGTGAACACAGATACGCAGTATTTT. It yields the protein CASSLGRVNTDTQYF.

The V gene is TRBV7-9, the J gene TRBJ2-2; no clear D gene. Germline loops: CDR1 SEHNR, CDR2 FQNEAQ (reference sequence). This CDR3 is 15 amino acids long. The V and J ends lost 1 base and 7 bases respectively, with 13 bases between them. CDR3 sequence: CASSLVRGVVGELFF. CDR3 bases: TGTGCCAGCAGCTTAGTCCGAGGTGTAGTCGGGGAGCTGTTTTTT.

CDR3: CASWTGRSTDTQYF. The CDR3 DNA sequence: TGTGCCAGCTGGACCGGACGTAGCACAGATACGCAGTATTTT. This rearrangement joins TRBV2 to TRBJ2-3; D unresolved. Germline values: CDR1 SNHLY, CDR2 FYNNEI. The V end lost 8 bases, the J end lost 0 bases, and 12 bases lay between the germline ends. The CDR3 runs 14 residues. Full variable domain (rest looked up from reference TRBV2 and TRBJ2-3): EPEVTQTPSHQVTQMGQEVILRCVPISNHLYFYWYRQILGQKVEFLVSFYNNEISEKSEIFDDQFSVERPDGSNFTLKIRSTKLEDSAMYFCASWTGRSTDTQYFGPGTRLTVL.

In this sample, this clone turned up a few times. V and J are TRBV5-6 and TRBJ1-6; D unclear. The CDR3 contains 12 residues. Trimming removed 2 bases at V and 7 bases at J, with 4 bases between. Germline V lookup: CDR1 SGHDT, CDR2 YYEEEE. The CDR3 loop reads CASSFLNSPLHF. The CDR3 DNA is TGTGCCAGCAGCTTTTTGAATTCACCCCTCCACTTT.

V is TRBV4-1 and J is TRBJ2-2, with D possibly being TRBD1 or TRBD2 (5 bases each). V was pared by 6 bases and J by 3 bases, with 11 bases between. The germline V gene encodes CDR1 MGHRA and CDR2 YSYEKL. This CDR3 is built from 14 residues. The DNA of the CDR3 is TGCGCCAGCAGTGGGACGGTTGACACCGGGGAGCTGTTTTTT. The encoded protein is CASSGTVDTGELFF.

Here the CDR3 reads CASSLGVGTGSGYTF. The CDR3 nucleotides are TGTGCCAGCAGCTTAGGGGTCGGGACAGGGAGTGGCTACACCTTC. V usage is TRBV7-9 and J usage is TRBJ1-2; 9 positions agree with TRBD1. CDR3 size: 15 residues. The V and J ends lost 1 base and 7 bases, in that order; junction bases with no gene match: 7. Germline CDR1 is SEHNR and CDR2 is FQNEAQ (reference sequence). Full variable domain (rest looked up from reference TRBV7-9 and TRBJ1-2): DTGVSQNPRHKITKRGQNVTFRCDPISEHNRLYWYRQTLGQGPEFLTYFQNEAQLEKSRLLSDRFSAERPKGSFSTLEIQRTEQGDSAMYLCASSLGVGTGSGYTFGSGTRLTVV.

The chain is built from TRBV6-6 and TRBJ2-1; TRBD2 aligns across 8 bases. CDR1 and CDR2 from the germline V gene are MNHNY and SVGAGI (reference sequence). This CDR3 has 14 residues. The junction had 5 bases not matched to a gene; V was cut back by 0 bases and J by 10 bases. For the CDR3, the DNA is TGTGCCAGCAGTTACTCGAGCGGGAGTAACGAGCAGTTCTTC. It translates to CASSYSSGSNEQFF.

The rearrangement uses TRBV27 and TRBJ1-6; 8 bases fit TRBD1. This CDR3 spans 19 amino acids. The J segment lost 3 bases and the V segment lost 5 bases, leaving 15 bases of the junction unmatched. CDR1 is MNHEY, CDR2 SMNVEV, per germline (reference sequence). The DNA of the CDR3 is TGTGCCAGCAGTCCGATGGGGGGACAGGACCCCAACTATAATTCACCCCTCCACTTT. It translates to CASSPMGGQDPNYNSPLHF.

This clone was seen once. The rearrangement links TRBV6-5 to TRBJ2-1, with D maybe TRBD1 (7 bases). The CDR3 has 16 residues. Trimming left V 2 bases short and J 8 bases short, with 19 bases between. Per the germline V gene, CDR1 is MNHEY and CDR2 is SVGAGI. As DNA, the CDR3 is TGTGCCAGCAGTTACCGTGAGGCAGGAGGGGGCGATGAGCAGTTCTTC. It specifies CASSYREAGGGDEQFF.

V and J are TRBV28 and TRBJ2-7, with a weak D call TRBD1 (6 bases). From germline, CDR1 is MDHEN and CDR2 SYDVKM. Trimming left V 10 bases short and J 3 bases short, with 19 bases between. The CDR3 is 14 amino acids. CDR3 amino acids: CAIGFRGGHYEQYF. CDR3 nucleotide sequence: TGTGCCATCGGGTTCAGGGGCGGTCACTACGAGCAGTACTTC.